This record covers a single T cell receptor beta chain. Its antigen is unknown. Germline assignment: CDR1 MNHEY and CDR2 SMNVEV (reference sequence). Between the trimmed V and J ends, which lost 3 bases and 2 bases, there was a span of 16 bases. The CDR3 is 16 amino acids. These data belong to a study of early stage breast cancer tumors. Study overall: Twelve of the 16 invasive tumors were ER+, PR+ and HER2-.

Points from the study as a whole: Blood repertoires resembled normal breast more than tumor.

Sequencing was performed with immunoSEQ multiplex PCR; in TCRdb, only in-frame clones are kept and a portion is missing. The repertoire includes about 41,000 clones, about 78% of them detected once, and 6.5% to 9% sits in the top ten. V and J are TRBV27 and TRBJ1-2; no clear D gene. The sample was blood. This clonotype originated in a person between 45 and 65 years old with breast cancer. CDR3 DNA: TGTGCCAGCAGTTTGTATTCCCCGCGGGAAAACTATGGCTACACCTTC. Translating gives CASSLYSPRENYGYTF.